Listed below are T cell receptor beta chains from one sample, sequenced in a study of tumor-infiltrating lymphocytes in oesophageal squamous cell carcinoma. TCRdb fed the PCR reads into MiXCR, producing one record per CDR3 protein. The sample gives some 20,000 distinct CDR3 sequences, about 50% of which show up once; 23% is in the top ten. Sequenced material: esophageal tumor tissue. The receptors stem from a male donor with esophageal squamous cell carcinoma. The CDR3 runs from the conserved cysteine through the conserved F or W. Fields, in order: clone size, V gene, J gene, D gene, CDR3 DNA, CDR3 protein. A D gene is named only where the DNA matches it firmly. Rows give clone size only sometimes, using once, few, many, or a class for an expanded clone.

NA,TRBV7-2,TRBJ2-5,NA,TGTGCCAGCAGCTCCGGGGGTTTGATTGGGAGAGAGACCCAGTACTTC,CASSSGGLIGRETQYF
few,TRBV7-2,TRBJ2-5,NA,TGTGCCAGCAGCGTTCAGGGTCAAGAGACCCAGTACTTC,CASSVQGQETQYF
NA,TRBV7-2,TRBJ2-7,NA,TGTGCCAGCGTAGGAAATTTCGGCCCCTACGAGCAGTACTTC,CASVGNFGPYEQYF
medium-sized,TRBV7-9,TRBJ2-5,NA,TGTGCCAGCAGCTCCCCCTTTGTCGGGAAGGTAGAGACCCAGTACTTC,CASSSPFVGKVETQYF
NA,TRBV7-2,TRBJ2-3,NA,TGTGCCAGCAGCTGGCGAGAGCGCACAGATACGCAGTATTTT,CASSWRERTDTQYF
many,TRBV12-3/TRBV12-4,TRBJ2-7,NA,TGTGCCAGCAGTTTAGGGGGGCCGAGGGGCGAGCAGTACTTC,CASSLGGPRGEQYF
NA,TRBV12-3/TRBV12-4,TRBJ2-5,TRBD2,TGTGCCAGCAGAGCGGGAGGGGAAGAGACCCAGTACTTC,CASRAGGEETQYF
few,TRBV6-1,TRBJ1-5,NA,TGTGCCAGCAGTCCCCGCGCCGGACTCCTCCAAAGTCAGCCCCAGCATTTT,CASSPRAGLLQSQPQHF
NA,TRBV2,TRBJ2-1,NA,TGTGCCAGCAGTGAACTGTACAATGAGCAGTTCTTC,CASSELYNEQFF
once,TRBV30,TRBJ2-7,NA,TGTGCCTGGAGTCGATCCTACGAGCAGTACTTC,CAWSRSYEQYF
medium-sized,TRBV6-2/TRBV6-3,TRBJ1-5,NA,TGTGCCAGCAGTTACGGGAGCAATCAGCCCCAGCATTTT,CASSYGSNQPQHF
many,TRBV7-8,TRBJ2-7,NA,TGTGCCAGCAGAACAGGACCCTACGAGCAGTACTTC,CASRTGPYEQYF
once,TRBV6-6,TRBJ2-7,NA,TGTGCCAGCAGTAAACTAGGAGGGGATTACGAGCAGTACTTC,CASSKLGGDYEQYF
many,TRBV24-1,TRBJ1-2,TRBD1,TGTGCCACCAGTTCGACAGGGTACTATGGCTACACCTTC,CATSSTGYYGYTF
many,TRBV4-3,TRBJ2-1,NA,TGCGCCAGCAGCCAAGATCACTTTGGTCGGCAGTTCTTC,CASSQDHFGRQFF
NA,TRBV28,TRBJ2-7,NA,TGTGCCAGCAGGCGACCCGGCGGTAACTACGAGCAGTACTTC,CASRRPGGNYEQYF
few,TRBV7-4,TRBJ1-1,NA,TGTGCCAGCAGCTTTCGGGGACGGACTGAAGCTTTCTTT,CASSFRGRTEAFF
NA,TRBV7-6,TRBJ1-1,TRBD1,TGTGCCAGCAGCCCGGGACAGGGTGGCCCTGAAGCTTTCTTT,CASSPGQGGPEAFF
NA,TRBV7-8,TRBJ2-7,NA,TGTGCCAGCAGCCCTGAGACCACCTACGAGCAGTACTTC,CASSPETTYEQYF
NA,TRBV7-2,TRBJ2-7,TRBD1,TGTGCCAGCAGGGGAACGGACAGGGGCGAGCAGTACTTC,CASRGTDRGEQYF
many,TRBV6-1,TRBJ2-7,NA,TGTGCCAGCAGTGAAGCGCTAGGACCCCACGAGCAGTACTTC,CASSEALGPHEQYF
many,TRBV24-1,TRBJ2-7,NA,TGTGCCACCAGTGGGATACCTCCACTCTACAATGAGCAGTACTTC,CATSGIPPLYNEQYF
NA,TRBV11-2,TRBJ2-7,TRBD2,TGTGCCAGCAGCTTGGGCGGGAGGGGCTACGAGCAGTACTTC,CASSLGGRGYEQYF
NA,TRBV7-9,TRBJ1-5,NA,TGTGCCAGCAGCTTGCAGGATGGTCAGCCCCAACATTTT,CASSLQDGQPQHF
NA,TRBV7-3,TRBJ2-1,TRBD2,TGTGCCAGCAGTCTCAGCGGGGGGCTAGGGAATGAGCAGTTCTTC,CASSLSGGLGNEQFF
few,TRBV7-2,TRBJ2-7,NA,TGTGCCAGCAGCTCCTACCGGACTAACTCCTACGAGCAGTACTTC,CASSSYRTNSYEQYF
NA,TRBV7-2,TRBJ2-5,NA,TGTGCCAGCAGCATGGGGGGCCCAGAGACCCAGTACTTC,CASSMGGPETQYF
NA,TRBV7-4,TRBJ2-7,TRBD1,TGTGCCAGCAGCCCTCCCGCGGTAGCGACAGGGCCTCCCTACGAGCAGTACTTC,CASSPPAVATGPPYEQYF
many,TRBV27,TRBJ2-3,TRBD1,TGTGCCAGTCAACAGGGGGCCTATAGCACAGATACGCAGTATTTT,CASQQGAYSTDTQYF
NA,TRBV7-6,TRBJ2-7,NA,TGTGCCAGCAGCTCCCAAGAGGGAGAGCAGTACTTC,CASSSQEGEQYF
few,TRBV7-2,TRBJ2-5,TRBD1,TGTGCCAGCAGCTTGGGGACAGCTAAGTACCAAGAGACCCAGTACTTC,CASSLGTAKYQETQYF
medium-sized,TRBV7-2,TRBJ2-2,TRBD2,TGTGCCAGCAGCTTCTTATCTAGCGGGAGGGGCGCGGGGGAGCTGTTTTTT,CASSFLSSGRGAGELFF
few,TRBV7-8,TRBJ2-7,NA,TGTGCCAGCAGCTTAGGAACAGGCTCCTACGAGCAGTACTTC,CASSLGTGSYEQYF
few,TRBV7-4,TRBJ2-3,NA,TGTGCCAGCAGCTTAGCGGCAAATACAGATACGCAGTATTTT,CASSLAANTDTQYF
once,TRBV30,TRBJ2-5,TRBD2,TGTGCCTGGAGTCGGGGTAGCGGGAGTTGGGATGAGCAGTACTTC,CAWSRGSGSWDEQYF
NA,TRBV7-6,TRBJ2-5,TRBD2,TGTGCCAGCAGCTACACCTTGGGGGGGATACAAGAGACCCAGTACTTC,CASSYTLGGIQETQYF
NA,TRBV7-3,TRBJ1-1,NA,TGTGCCAGCAGCTTAAATAGCGGTACCTACGAGCAGCACTTT,CASSLNSGTYEQHF
NA,TRBV4-3,TRBJ2-2,TRBD2,TGCGCCAGCAGCTCGAATAGCGGGGGCACCGGGGAGCTGTTTTTT,CASSSNSGGTGELFF
many,TRBV6-6,TRBJ2-7,TRBD2,TGTGCCAGCAGTTACCCCCGACTAGCAGAGCAGTACTTC,CASSYPRLAEQYF
NA,TRBV18,TRBJ2-5,NA,TGTGCCAGCTCACTTTCTCCGGGAGAGAACAATGAGCAGTACTTC,CASSLSPGENNEQYF
many,TRBV6-1,TRBJ2-1,NA,TGTGCCAGCAGTCTCGGCAATGAGCAGTTCTTC,CASSLGNEQFF
many,TRBV28,TRBJ2-7,TRBD1,TGTGCCAGCAGTTTTTTGGGGACAGGGGGTCTCTACGAGCAGTACTTC,CASSFLGTGGLYEQYF
many,TRBV5-4,TRBJ2-7,NA,TGCGCCAGCAGCTTGAGGGGCTCTGAGGTCGGGCAGTACTTC,CASSLRGSEVGQYF
NA,TRBV7-6,TRBJ2-7,NA,TGTGCCAGCAGCTTATCGAACTACGAGCAGTACTTC,CASSLSNYEQYF
NA,TRBV27,TRBJ2-7,TRBD1,TGTGCCAGCAGGTTAACGGGACAGGGGTACTACGAGCAGTACTTC,CASRLTGQGYYEQYF
NA,TRBV24-1,TRBJ2-3,TRBD2,TGTGCCACCAGTGATTTACTAGCGGGAGGAACAGATACGCAGTATTTT,CATSDLLAGGTDTQYF
NA,TRBV7-3,TRBJ2-3,NA,TGTGCCAGCAGCCGAACGGGGGGCACAGATACGCAGTATTTT,CASSRTGGTDTQYF
NA,TRBV24-1,TRBJ2-3,TRBD1,TGTGCCACCAGTGATACCGGGACAGGGACAGATACGCAGTATTTT,CATSDTGTGTDTQYF
few,TRBV7-9,TRBJ2-3,NA,TGTGCCAGCAACCTACAGACCACCACAGATACGCAGTATTTT,CASNLQTTTDTQYF
NA,TRBV6-1,TRBJ2-3,TRBD2,TGTGCCAGCACTGGACTAGCGGGGGGCACAGATACGCAGTATTTT,CASTGLAGGTDTQYF
many,TRBV5-5,TRBJ2-3,TRBD2,TGTGCCAGCAGCGGTCTAGCGGGAGTCCCCACAGATACGCAGTATTTT,CASSGLAGVPTDTQYF
NA,TRBV5-6,TRBJ1-2,NA,TGTGCCAGCAGCAAGACGGGGGTGGATGGCTACACCTTC,CASSKTGVDGYTF
few,TRBV7-2,TRBJ2-4,NA,TGTGCCAGCAGCTTAGTTGGGGCCGGCCAGTACTTC,CASSLVGAGQYF
once,TRBV7-2,TRBJ2-3,NA,TGTGCCAGCATCGTCCGACGTGGAGGTCCAGATACGCAGTATTTT,CASIVRRGGPDTQYF
NA,TRBV12-3/TRBV12-4,TRBJ2-1,TRBD2,TGTGCCAGCAGTTTAGGACTAGCGGGGAGCACAGATACGCAGTTCTTC,CASSLGLAGSTDTQFF